The following is a TCR beta chain sequence with its context. What it binds is not known. This CDR3 region has 16 residues. Germline trimming cut 0 bases from V and 9 bases from J; bases unmatched to any gene: 9. Germline loops: CDR1 MGHRA, CDR2 YSYEKL. This record belongs to a study of T cell responses to AZD1222 COVID-19 vaccine. Whole-study findings and limits: Scientists sampled the repertoires only once the peak T cell response had passed. Clonal diversity may have been underestimated, and the donors were mostly white British, with more females than males. Mapped onto spike, vaccine-associated CD4 TCRs spanned it and were dominant at 160-218 and 743-854. The reported proportion of spike-specific TCRs targeting unmutated variant regions was nearly half.

Only in-frame clones appear in the TCRdb table, and some are missing; sequencing was by immunoSEQ multiplex PCR. The profile covers some 50,000 clones, with around 85% appearing a single time and 20% to 25% taken by the ten largest. Sequencing was performed on peripheral blood, taken on day 0 of MenACWY control vaccination. The source is an adult in good health. The chain uses TRBV4-1 and TRBJ2-1, with TRBD2 matching over 9 bases. This CDR3 reads CASSQETSGYLGEQFF. The CDR3 DNA reads as TGCGCCAGCAGCCAAGAAACTAGCGGGTACCTTGGTGAGCAGTTCTTC.